Each of the 17 T cell receptor beta chains below was sequenced from the same sample in a study of human T cells and chemical hapten exposure (dated by TCRdb to the early 2020s). The library relied on RACE. The sample was run on a NextSeq 500. The public reads were reprocessed in TCRdb via fastp at Q25 and MiXCR, keeping in-frame beta chains. Rows matching on CDR3 protein sequence are summarized as one entry with the most common DNA and genes. The sample records tens of thousands of distinct CDR3 sequences, about 10% of which are singletons. The ten largest clonotypes hold about 2.4% of the sample. The sample's time point, from its label and the paper: patch test 1, 2 weeks after DPC sensitization. The treatment or condition label on this specimen signifies: therapeutic diphenylcyclopropenone sensitization with weekly scalp DPC. The sequences come from whole blood, collected in connection with sensitization to the hapten diphenylcyclopropenone (DPC). All receptors come from a man aged 35 to 55 with alopecia areata. Some clones in this sample may be carry-over from other donors' samples.

This clonotype was picked up many times. The rearrangement joins TRBV7-6 to TRBJ2-3, with TRBD1 matching 7 bases. CDR1 is SGHVS and CDR2 is FNYEAQ in the germline V gene. This CDR3 contains 16 residues. V trimming: 5 bases; J trimming: 4 bases; junction bases outside the gene matches: 12. This CDR3 reads CASSRRQGQSSDTQYF. CDR3 nucleotide sequence: TGTGCCAGCAGCCGAAGACAGGGCCAATCTTCAGATACGCAGTATTTT.

V gene TRBV7-9 combines with J gene TRBJ2-6; 8 bases line up with TRBD2. V trimming: 1 base; J trimming: 2 bases; junction bases outside the gene matches: 4. The CDR3 runs 17 residues. The germline V gene encodes CDR1 SEHNR and CDR2 FQNEAQ (reference sequence). CDR3 nucleotides: TGTGCCAGCAGCTTAGGGACGGGGGGGACTGGGGCCAACGTCCTGACTTTC. Translated, it gives CASSLGTGGTGANVLTF.

This clonotype was picked up many times. This sequence joins TRBV12-3 or TRBV12-4 and TRBJ1-5; D possibly corresponds to TRBD1 (6 bases). The CDR3 length is 15 residues. Trimming took 2 bases from V and 5 from J, leaving 13 bases between them. The CDR3, as DNA: TGTGCCAGCAGTTTAAGCAGGGGACCCCATCAGCCCCAGCATTTT. This translates into CASSLSRGPHQPQHF.

In this sample, this clonotype turned up a few times. V is TRBV7-9 and J is TRBJ1-3; maybe TRBD1 (5 bases). There are 13 residues in the CDR3. Germline V gene sequence: CDR1 SEHNR, CDR2 FQNEAQ (reference sequence). V lost 1 base and J lost 8, with 9 bases in between. The chain's CDR3 is CASSLGQSDTIYF. Written as DNA, the CDR3 is TGTGCCAGCAGCTTAGGACAGTCGGACACCATATATTTT.

The chain employs TRBV11-2 and TRBJ1-6, with 8 nucleotides matching TRBD1. V lost 5 bases to trimming and J lost 6 bases; unmatched junction nucleotides: 3. Germline V gives CDR1 SGHAT, CDR2 FQNNGV. CDR3 length: 14 amino acids. In DNA, the CDR3 is TGTGCCAGCAGCGCCGACAGGGGTAATTCACCCCTCCACTTT. This translates into CASSADRGNSPLHF. The full variable domain, in which reference TRBV11-2 and TRBJ1-6 provide the parts outside the CDR3, is EAGVAQSPRYKIIEKRQSVAFWCNPISGHATLYWYQQILGQGPKLLIQFQNNGVVDDSQLPKDRFSAERLKGVDSTLKIQPAKLEDSAVYLCASSADRGNSPLHFGNGTRLTVT.

Ten or more counts support this clonotype. The chain links TRBV7-9 to TRBJ1-1, with TRBD1 as a possible D gene (5 bases). Germline-derived CDR1 and CDR2 are SEHNR and FQNEAQ (reference sequence). Trimming removed 5 bases from V and 7 bases from J, with 11 bases in between. The length of the CDR3 is 12 residues. CDR3 sequence reads: CASSPGYSEAFF. The CDR3 region has the DNA TGTGCCAGCAGCCCAGGGTATAGTGAAGCTTTCTTT.

The chain uses TRBV7-6 and TRBJ1-1; D remains unclear. The germline V gene has CDR1 SGHVS and CDR2 FNYEAQ. V lost 4 bases to trimming and J lost 4 bases, with 7 bases between them. The length of the CDR3 is 12 residues. The CDR3 sequence: CASSSGVTEAFF. Written as DNA, the CDR3 is TGTGCCAGCAGCTCGGGCGTCACTGAAGCTTTCTTT.

By sample fraction, this clonotype is medium-sized (0.01 to 0.1%). This chain uses TRBV5-1 with TRBJ2-3; unclear D gene. Germline CDR1 SGHRS, CDR2 YFSETQ. V was shortened by 6 bases and J by 0 bases, with 8 bases between the two germline ends. The CDR3 extends over 13 amino acids. CDR3 bases: TGCGCCAGCACCCTATCTAGCACAGATACGCAGTATTTT. Its translation: CASTLSSTDTQYF.

This clonotype was recorded at least ten times. The J gene is TRBJ1-5, the V gene TRBV12-3 or TRBV12-4, with 9 bases lining up with TRBD1. The trim removed 3 bases at V and 4 bases at J, leaving 1 base unmatched. The CDR3 totals 14 residues. The CDR3 DNA sequence: TGTGCCAGCAGTTTCGGGACAGGGAATCAGCCCCAGCATTTT. Translating gives CASSFGTGNQPQHF.

The genes are TRBV20-1 and TRBJ2-3; 11 nucleotides align to TRBD2. The V gene end was trimmed by 6 bases and the J gene end by 5 bases; junction bases not matched to a gene: 10. The CDR3 has 15 residues. Germline V lookup: CDR1 DFQATT, CDR2 SNEGSKA (reference sequence). CDR3 region: CSAPGIAGGKDTQYF. The CDR3, as DNA: TGCAGTGCCCCCGGGATAGCGGGAGGGAAAGATACGCAGTATTTT.

The DNA for the CDR3 is TGTGCCAGCAGCTCGGGACTTCGTACCTACGAGCAGTACTTC. Translated: CASSSGLRTYEQYF. The rearrangement links TRBV5-4 to TRBJ2-7, with D perhaps TRBD2 (6 bases). The V gene's germline CDR1 is SGHNT and CDR2 YYREEE (reference sequence). With 3 bases removed from V and 2 bases from J, the gap between germline ends came to 12 bases. The CDR3 is made up of 14 amino acids.

The rearrangement uses TRBV30 and TRBJ2-7; 9 bases line up with TRBD1. Germline-derived CDR1 and CDR2 are GTSNPN and SVGIG (reference sequence). The ends lost 3 bases at V and 4 bases at J; junction bases unmatched: 7. This CDR3 is built from 14 residues. In DNA, the CDR3 is TGTGCCTGGAGCGCAGGACAGGGGAGGTACGAGCAGTACTTC. Its protein product is CAWSAGQGRYEQYF.

This clonotype was observed a few times. The chain employs TRBV7-8 and TRBJ1-1; 7 positions match TRBD1. This CDR3 region has 15 residues. In germline, CDR1 is SGHVS, CDR2 FQNEAQ. V shed 5 bases, J shed 3 bases, and the junction held 9 bases outside the gene matches. The DNA for the CDR3 is TGTGCCAGCAGCCCAGACAGGGTACCTCACACTGAAGCTTTCTTT. This sequence encodes CASSPDRVPHTEAFF.

The genes are TRBV9 and TRBJ2-1; TRBD2 matches at 10 bases. Per the germline V gene, CDR1 is SGDLS and CDR2 is YYNGEE. The CDR3 loop spans 15 amino acids. J was trimmed by 7 bases and V by 0 bases; bases with no gene match: 4. CDR3 in DNA: TGTGCCAGCAGCGTAGACGCTAGCGGGAGAAATGAGCAGTTCTTC. Residues: CASSVDASGRNEQFF.

This clonotype was detected ten times or more. The chain is built from TRBV3-1 and TRBJ1-2; TRBD1 aligns across 7 bases. With V trimmed by 1 base and J by 7 bases, 12 bases remained unmatched. The CDR3 loop spans 16 amino acids. The V gene's germline CDR1 is LGHDT and CDR2 YNNKEL (reference sequence). CDR3 sequence: CASSQAGEGAWSGYTF. CDR3 nucleotides: TGTGCCAGCAGCCAAGCTGGAGAGGGGGCCTGGAGTGGCTACACCTTC. The whole variable domain, filled in from reference TRBV3-1 and TRBJ1-2, reads DTAVSQTPKYLVTQMGNDKSIKCEQNLGHDTMYWYKQDSKKFLKIMFSYNNKELIINETVPNRFSPKSPDKAHLNLHINSLELGDSAVYFCASSQAGEGAWSGYTFGSGTRLTVV.

The chain recombines TRBV12-3 or TRBV12-4 with TRBJ2-1, with D possibly matching TRBD2 (5 bases). The CDR3 is made up of 16 amino acids. Trimming removed 3 bases at V and 7 bases at J, with 19 bases between. The CDR3 DNA reads TGTGCCAGCAGTTTTTGGGTGGGAGTGGGATTGAATGAGCAGTTCTTC. Translation: CASSFWVGVGLNEQFF.

The chain joins TRBV5-1 to TRBJ2-1; 9 bases fit TRBD2. Germline assignment: CDR1 SGHRS and CDR2 YFSETQ. The CDR3 consists of 14 residues. V trimming: 5 bases; J trimming: 3 bases; junction bases outside the gene matches: 3. The CDR3 loop is CASRTSGGYNEQFF. The CDR3 coding sequence is TGCGCCAGCAGGACTAGCGGAGGCTACAATGAGCAGTTCTTC. Combining the CDR3 with reference TRBV5-1 and TRBJ2-1 gives the whole variable domain KAGVTQTPRYLIKTRGQQVTLSCSPISGHRSVSWYQQTPGQGLQFLFEYFSETQRNKGNFPGRFSGRQFSNSRSEMNVSTLELGDSALYLCASRTSGGYNEQFFGPGTRLTVL.